This paragraph reports one T cell receptor beta chain. The specificity of this receptor is unknown. The record has no base qualities; no much larger clone is one base away. The donors were healthy, HIV-negative adults with no recently reported acute infections or vaccinations. Every donor was a Caucasian adult living in Nashville, Tennessee, USA. CD8 memory samples were composed of magnetically selected CD45RO+ cells combined with CCR7-negative CD45RA+ effector memory (TemRA) cells. After blood collection by leukapheresis, PBMCs were isolated using Ficoll-Histopaque density gradient centrifugation and then cryopreserved in the vapor phase of liquid nitrogen. Analytical flow cytometry was used to check the purity and quantity of every magnetically sorted T cell population. From each sorted fraction, genomic DNA was isolated and quantified by UV absorbance on a Nanodrop 2000c. These data originate in a study of shared clonotypes between healthy human individuals (dated by TCRdb to about 2020). Study-level background: A few men and a couple of women, aged 18 to 49 years, made up the cohort. Per donor, three plates each were used for CD4 naive and CD4 memory, two for CD8 naive, and one for CD8 memory. To estimate repertoire size and how much clonotypes are shared between individuals, the study performed deep sequencing of blood TCR repertoires from 4 to 6 healthy adults. Different laboratories and diverse techniques were used to prepare libraries and sequence TCR repertoires, to increase sequencing depth and limit assay-specific biases. Leukapheresis yielded between about 0.85 and 10 billion PBMCs per donor.

The junction shows trimming of 5 bases on V and 3 bases on J, and the gene matches do not reach 3 bases of it. From a lookup of the germline V gene, CDR1 and CDR2 are SGHAT and FQNNGV. The CDR3, cysteine through phenylalanine, is 15 amino acids long. The retained sequence is limited to the CDR3, 45 bases, with the frame set at the first base. Using the deep immunoSEQ assay, multiplex PCR amplified TCR CDR3 regions from genomic DNA. Genomic DNA extracted from each cell subset was distributed evenly over all wells of several immunoSEQ 96-well plates, and each plate served as one replicate. For sorted subsets, around 0.2 ug genomic DNA, equal to tens of thousands of T cell genomes, was loaded into each replicate PCR. Purified libraries were quantified with a Qubit 3.0 fluorometer, sized on a Bioanalyzer 2100, and re-quantified with the KAPA Library Quantification kit. Every immunoSEQ 96-well plate was sequenced on a separate single-read 150-cycle Illumina NextSeq 550 flow cell. The authors' analysis ran thus. Because the immunoSEQ output included only junctional sequences and no quality scores, the filtering could not be the same as the filtering used for full-length reads. Sequences were annotated with PyIR, a Python wrapper for IgBLAST v1.9, and V/J genes and CDR3 were assigned using IMGT germline references. Reads were filtered out if the reads had weak V/J assignments (E-value above 1e-6), no CDR3, stop codons, out-of-frame junctions, or ambiguous translated residues. V3J clonotypes were defined as sequences sharing the same inferred V gene, J gene, and CDR3 amino acid sequence. To compute the percentage overlap between repertoires, the number of shared unique clonotypes was divided by the size of the smaller repertoire. Repertoire richness was assessed with RTK rarefaction, the Chao1 estimator, and Recon v2.1 estimates of unobserved clonotypes. OLGA was used to compute generation probabilities for all TCRbeta clonotypes that the gDNA method yielded from a few donors. Imported from immuneACCESS, the table was reduced by TCRdb to in-frame sequences with V and J called. These copies leave out some clones; in studies compared against another copy, an unresolved V gene accounts for under half, and the cause of the remainder is not known. V and J calls plus clone size are reproduced from that table; the DNA served to infer D and trimming. The sample table holds 650,000 to 700,000 clones, of which 80% to 95% were seen once. The top ten clones comprise about a third of the sample.

Points the paper makes about the study in general: Across four donors, approximately 4.9% of naive CD4, 3% to 4% of naive CD8, around 2.1% of memory CD4, and approximately 0.4% of memory CD8 clonotypes were shared. Clonotypes shared by all four sorted-subset donors showed higher generation probabilities than non-shared clonotypes. Sampling was limited to blood, and TCR repertoires in tissue likely differ from TCR repertoires in blood. Pairwise subsampling indicated that sequencing depth was expected to affect the degree of clonotype sharing among donors. Larger estimated clonotype richness was generally found for naive subsets than for memory subsets. The small number of donors limited the genetic and exposure-history diversity represented. Even with the large sequencing depth, rarefaction of the sorted-subset datasets indicated that sequencing was incomplete.

The chain links TRBV11-2 with TRBJ2-7; TRBD2 agrees with 14 junctional bases. This sequence was found in a man younger than 35 in good health. Some clones in this sample may be carry-over from other donors' samples. The sequenced sample was memory CD8+ T cells from PBMCs. According to the study, the label for this sample's cell subset or site signals: CD45RO+ cells pooled with CCR7-negative TemRA cells. The CDR3 region: CASSVTSGGGYEQYF. The DNA reads as follows: TGTGCCAGCAGCGTGACTAGCGGGGGGGGCTACGAGCAGTACTTC.